This TCR beta chain was retrieved from a study of blood T cell repertoires in COVID-19. Study overall: COVID-19 samples collected from the United States, Italy and Spain covered acute and convalescent phases. T cells, B-cell-depleted T cells, or PBMCs provided the cDNA or gDNA that served as material.

The assay was immunoSEQ multiplex PCR, and TCRdb's table has in-frame clones only and misses some. The data contain fewer than 250,000 clones, 92% of them seen just once; the ten biggest clones take up around 1.2%. Germline lookup yields CDR1 SGHTA and CDR2 FQGTGA. J lost 7 bases, V lost 5 bases, and 6 bases had no gene match. The CDR3 sequence is 14 residues long. The J gene is TRBJ2-1, the V gene TRBV7-3; 9 nucleotides line up with TRBD2. Input material: peripheral blood. The sequence derives from a young man with acute or convalescent COVID-19. CDR3: CASSLTSGLNEQFF. DNA for the CDR3: TGTGCCAGCAGCCTGACTAGCGGACTTAATGAGCAGTTCTTC.